This T cell receptor (beta chain) was retrieved from a study of cytotoxic CD8 clonotypes in ibrutinib-treated CLL. Overall study context: Per sample, productive templates averaged approximately 260,000 and productive rearrangements averaged approximately 92,000.

The study's findings and limits: Public clonotypes showed up rarely, and on treatment they shrank or held steady. Whereas clonality rose at ibrutinib response, it declined toward baseline at progression. Investigators sampled sustained-remission and progressing patients at differing times.

Libraries were prepared by immunoSEQ multiplex PCR; TCRdb keeps only in-frame clonotypes and omits some of them. The sample has tens of thousands of clones; 49% are singletons. Regarding this clone: What it binds is unknown.

This sequence was found in a human donor with chronic lymphocytic leukemia. The specimen was PBMCs, collected before ibrutinib treatment.

This chain's CDR3 is CASSAMNTEAFF. CDR3 nucleotides: TGTGCCAGCTCAGCGATGAACACTGAAGCTTTCTTT. This chain uses TRBV18 with TRBJ1-1, with D unclear. The CDR3 sequence is 12 residues long. Trimming left V 5 bases short and J 0 bases short, with 4 bases between. Germline V gene data show CDR1 as KGHSH and CDR2 as LQKENI. The whole variable domain, filled in from reference TRBV18 and TRBJ1-1, reads NAGVMQNPRHLVRRRGQEARLRCSPMKGHSHVYWYRQLPEEGLKFMVYLQKENIIDESGMPKERFSAEFPKEGPSILRIQQVVRGDSAAYFCASSAMNTEAFFGQGTRLTVV.